These 25 T cell receptor beta chains share one sample of origin, sequenced in a study of blood T cells in healthy people across ages. The use of a sample-barcoded 5' primer and a J-beta primer mix characterized a second PCR of about 6 to 12 cycles. In TCRdb, the 5' RACE reads were re-called with MiXCR into one record per CDR3 protein. The table shows roughly 680,000 distinct CDR3 sequences, with 52% occurring only once. Source material: blood. The receptors here all came from a woman older than 75 in good health.

This clonotype was detected ten times or more. The genes are TRBV4-1 and TRBJ2-7, with unresolved D. Germline lookup yields CDR1 MGHRA and CDR2 YSYEKL. This CDR3 is 15 amino acids long. V was clipped by 4 bases and J by 6 bases, with 19 bases between them. DNA of the CDR3: TGCGCCAGCAGCCGGAGTATCGTGACCTGGGGCGAGCAGTACTTC. Its translation is CASSRSIVTWGEQYF.

This clonotype has just one count. The genes are TRBV5-1 and TRBJ2-1; D not certain. This CDR3 contains 13 residues. Deletions cut 1 base from V and 8 bases from J, with 10 bases between. Germline V CDR1 and CDR2: SGHRS, YFSETQ. This CDR3 reads CASSLYGSHEQFF. The DNA of the CDR3 is TGCGCCAGCAGCTTGTATGGTTCCCATGAGCAGTTCTTC.

This chain connects TRBV20-1 to TRBJ2-5; D ambiguous. The CDR3 totals 13 residues. CDR1 is DFQATT, CDR2 SNEGSKA, per germline (reference sequence). Trimming shortened V by 0 bases and J by 1 base, and 6 bases separated the two germline ends. In DNA form, the CDR3 reads TGCAGTGCTAGAGATTGGAGCCAAGAGACCCAGTACTTC. Amino acids: CSARDWSQETQYF.

The J gene is TRBJ2-2, the V gene TRBV11-2; D uncertain. The CDR3 runs to 12 residues. V was cut by 0 bases and J by 7 bases, with 3 bases left in between. Germline CDR1 SGHAT, CDR2 FQNNGV. The DNA of the CDR3 is TGTGCCAGCAGCTTAGAGGTCGGGGAGCTGTTTTTT. It encodes CASSLEVGELFF.

The rearrangement uses TRBV25-1 and TRBJ2-2, with 8 bases lining up with TRBD2. Germline V CDR1 and CDR2: MGHDK, SYGVNS. The CDR3 sequence is 13 residues long. Germline trimming cut 11 bases from V and 6 bases from J; bases unmatched to any gene: 8. CDR3 bases: TGTGCCGCACCGGGGGGGAGGGCCGGGGAGCTGTTTTTT. This sequence encodes CAAPGGRAGELFF.

There are many counts of this clonotype. The V call is TRBV5-1, the J call TRBJ2-1, with 8 bases identical to TRBD2. The CDR3 covers 16 residues. J gave up 5 bases and V 0 bases, and 7 bases lay outside the gene matches. Looked up from germline, CDR1 is SGHRS and CDR2 is YFSETQ. Here the CDR3 DNA reads TGCGCCAGCAGCTTGGGTGAACTAGCGGAGCACAATGAGCAGTTCTTC. This encodes CASSLGELAEHNEQFF.

The sample holds one count of this clonotype. CDR3 nucleotide sequence: TGCAGTGCTAGAGATCTAGGGGCCTCCTACAATGAGCAGTTCTTC. Amino acid sequence: CSARDLGASYNEQFF. V gene TRBV20-1 combines with J gene TRBJ2-1; TRBD1 might be the D (5 bases). The CDR3 is 15 amino acids. The ends were cut back, 0 bases at V and 0 bases at J, with 9 bases in the middle. Germline CDR1 reads DFQATT; CDR2 reads SNEGSKA (reference sequence).

This clonotype has more than one count but fewer than ten. CDR3 residues: CASSLLNTDTQYF. DNA of the CDR3: TGTGCCAGCAGTTTATTAAACACAGATACGCAGTATTTT. The chain has TRBV27 and TRBJ2-3, with D hard to call. The V end was cut by 1 base, the J end by 2 bases, with 4 bases between. Germline V lookup: CDR1 MNHEY, CDR2 SMNVEV (reference sequence). The CDR3 loop spans 13 amino acids.

The rearrangement joins TRBV5-6 to TRBJ2-1; D gene ambiguous. This CDR3 has 15 residues. The V gene's germline CDR1 is SGHDT and CDR2 YYEEEE. V dropped 6 bases and J dropped 4 bases, with 17 bases sitting between them. The DNA of the CDR3 is TGTGCCAGCATCCATTGGACCAGCTTATACAATGAGCAGTTCTTC. Translating gives CASIHWTSLYNEQFF.

In the case of this clonotype: A read error may be the cause here, since a much bigger clone is one base away. J is TRBJ2-3 and V is TRBV29-1, with D possibly matching TRBD2 (6 bases). Germline V gene data show CDR1 as SQVTM and CDR2 as ANQGSEA. The CDR3 is 15 residues long. The CDR3 protein is CSAEVGAGVADTQYF. The DNA of the CDR3 is TGCAGCGCTGAAGTAGGAGCGGGTGTTGCAGATACGCAGTATTTT.

A note on this clonotype: One end of the junction is discordant with germline, which a read error may explain. This chain connects TRBV2 to TRBJ2-3, with D perhaps matching TRBD2 (6 bases). This CDR3 comprises 15 residues. Germline V gives CDR1 SNHLY, CDR2 FYNNEI. This chain's CDR3 is CANSDSGANTDTQYF. The DNA of the CDR3 is TGTGCCAACAGTGATAGCGGTGCAAACACAGATACGCAGTATTTT.

The chain employs TRBV27 and TRBJ1-1; D gene ambiguous. The CDR3 runs 14 residues. Trimming cost V 6 bases and J 1 base, with 12 bases left between them. Germline V gene lookup returns CDR1 MNHEY and CDR2 SMNVEV (reference sequence). In nucleotides, the CDR3 is TGTGCCAGCAGAGGGCTCGGGGAGAACACTGAAGCTTTCTTT. Its protein is CASRGLGENTEAFF.

The V gene is TRBV20-1, the J gene TRBJ2-5; 8 bases are shared with TRBD1. The CDR3 consists of 12 residues. The J segment lost 11 bases and the V segment lost 3 bases, leaving 8 bases of the junction unmatched. Germline values: CDR1 DFQATT, CDR2 SNEGSKA (reference sequence). The CDR3 region is CSASFRGLEQYF. For the CDR3, the DNA is TGCAGTGCTAGTTTCAGGGGGCTTGAGCAGTACTTC.

V is TRBV30 and J is TRBJ2-1, with TRBD1 matching over 10 bases. The CDR3 is 13 amino acids. Looked up from germline, CDR1 is GTSNPN and CDR2 is SVGIG (reference sequence). V shed 6 bases, J shed 4 bases, and the junction held 3 bases outside the gene matches. In nucleotides, the CDR3 is TGTGCCTGTCGGGACAGGGGTTACAATGAGCAGTTCTTC. Protein product: CACRDRGYNEQFF.

This chain links TRBV6-5 with TRBJ1-5, with D possibly matching TRBD1 (6 bases). Germline CDR1 MNHEY, CDR2 SVGAGI. Between the trimmed V and J ends, which lost 0 bases and 0 bases, there was a span of 15 bases. This CDR3 is built from 18 residues. The CDR3 loop reads CASSYSTRDNYSNQPQHF. CDR3 sequence (DNA): TGTGCCAGCAGTTACTCGACCCGGGACAACTATAGCAATCAGCCCCAGCATTTT.

This chain's CDR3 is CASSLADREAFF. The CDR3 DNA is TGTGCCAGCAGCTTAGCTGACAGGGAAGCTTTCTTT. The chain recombines TRBV11-1 with TRBJ1-1, with a possible D match to TRBD1 (6 bases). The CDR3 has 12 residues. Trimming cost V 0 bases and J 8 bases, with 7 bases left between them. CDR1 SGHAT and CDR2 FQDESV come from the germline V gene (reference sequence).

The chain has TRBV29-1 and TRBJ2-3, with a weak D call TRBD2 (5 bases). Germline assignment: CDR1 SQVTM and CDR2 ANQGSEA. There are 12 residues in the CDR3. V was pared by 7 bases and J by 2 bases, with 10 bases between. The CDR3 here is CSAGEITDTQYF. CDR3 sequence (DNA): TGCAGCGCTGGGGAGATCACAGATACGCAGTATTTT.

The J gene is TRBJ2-1, the V gene TRBV27; the D gene is possibly TRBD2 (5 bases). V lost 2 bases and J lost 1, with 9 bases in between. This CDR3 spans 15 amino acids. Germline CDR1 and CDR2: MNHEY and SMNVEV (reference sequence). The CDR3 nucleotides are TGTGCCAGCAGTTTAGGGGAGCATTCCTACAATGAGCAGTTCTTC. This encodes CASSLGEHSYNEQFF.

Turning to this clonotype: A much larger clone sits a single nucleotide away, making a read error possible. The rearrangement uses TRBV12-3 or TRBV12-4 and TRBJ2-3, with TRBD2 matching over 7 bases. The CDR3 runs 16 residues. Written as DNA, the CDR3 is TGTGCCAGCAGTCACCGAGCGGGGTCTAGCACAGATACGCGGTATTTT. Protein sequence: CASSHRAGSSTDTRYF.

Concerning this clonotype: One base away lies a much larger clone, so this may be a sequencing read error. The chain is built from TRBV12-3 or TRBV12-4 and TRBJ2-4, with TRBD2 identical over 9 bases. Trimming at V came to 5 bases and at J to 13 bases, leaving 18 bases not matched to a gene. The CDR3 extends over 16 amino acids. The CDR3 DNA sequence: TGTGCCAGCAGTGGCCTGACTAGCGGAAACTACAATGAGCAGTACTTC. As protein: CASSGLTSGNYNEQYF.

This clonotype was found many times. The V call is TRBV5-1, the J call TRBJ2-1; 8 bases agree with TRBD2. The CDR3 has 16 amino acids. Trimming at V came to 0 bases and at J to 8 bases, leaving 10 bases not matched to a gene. Germline lookup yields CDR1 SGHRS and CDR2 YFSETQ. CDR3 sequence (DNA): TGCGCCAGCAGCTTGGTCTTCGGGAGGGCCGCGGATGAGCAGTTCTTC. This gives the protein CASSLVFGRAADEQFF.

This sequence joins TRBV25-1 and TRBJ2-5; weak D call: TRBD2 (5 bases). Trimming stripped 4 bases from V and 1 base from J, with 10 bases between. CDR1 is MGHDK, CDR2 SYGVNS, per germline. The CDR3 length is 14 residues. The CDR3 DNA sequence: TGTGCCAGCAGTGCTATGACTACCCAAGAGACCCAGTACTTC. Its translation: CASSAMTTQETQYF.

In this sample, this clonotype turned up a few times. A much larger clone sits a single nucleotide away, making a read error possible. The rearrangement joins TRBV29-1 to TRBJ2-5; D might be TRBD1 (6 bases). CDR1 SQVTM and CDR2 ANQGSEA come from the germline V gene. The CDR3 is 12 amino acids. V lost 1 base and J lost 8, with 11 bases in between. This chain's CDR3 is CSVEVGGSTQYF. The CDR3 DNA reads as TGCAGCGTTGAAGTAGGGGGTTCTACCCAGTACTTC.

This clonotype was counted ten times or more. V usage is TRBV18 and J usage is TRBJ2-7; TRBD1 aligns across 9 bases. The ends lost 3 bases at V and 3 bases at J; junction bases unmatched: 6. Germline values: CDR1 KGHSH, CDR2 LQKENI. CDR3 length equals 15 residues. The CDR3 bases are TGTGCCAGCTCACCTCCGGGACAGGGAATCTACGAGCAGTACTTC. Translation: CASSPPGQGIYEQYF. Supplemented by reference TRBV18 and TRBJ2-7, the full variable domain reads NAGVMQNPRHLVRRRGQEARLRCSPMKGHSHVYWYRQLPEEGLKFMVYLQKENIIDESGMPKERFSAEFPKEGPSILRIQQVVRGDSAAYFCASSPPGQGIYEQYFGPGTRLTVT.

The chain recombines TRBV6-2 or TRBV6-3 with TRBJ2-7, with D possibly matching TRBD1 (6 bases). Germline CDR1 MNHEY, CDR2 SVGEGT. V gave up 10 bases and J gave up 3 bases, with 16 bases separating them. The CDR3 is 13 residues long. CDR3 nucleotides: TGTGCCACCCAGGCATACAGGGACTACGAGCAGTACTTC. Protein: CATQAYRDYEQYF.